This is a list of T cell receptor beta chains from one sample in a study of blood T cell repertoires in COVID-19. Libraries were prepared by immunoSEQ multiplex PCR; TCRdb keeps only in-frame clonotypes and omits some of them. Here the sample spans 24,000 or so clones, about nine tenths being singletons. Sequenced input: peripheral blood. The receptors stem from a woman older than 75 with acute or convalescent COVID-19. CDR3s leave out the opening cysteine and the closing phenylalanine or tryptophan. The order of the fields is V gene, J gene, CDR3 protein.

TRBV9	TRBJ2-2	ASSGDRDRVNTGELF
TRBV9	TRBJ1-2	ASSTWGQGAVGYT
TRBV5-1	TRBJ2-3	ASQGQGTDTQY
TRBV19	TRBJ2-7	ASSVIHRYEQY
TRBV3-1/TRBV3-2	TRBJ2-2	ASSPSGTPRGRELF
TRBV4-1	TRBJ2-7	ASSSRLRVSGSSYEQY
TRBV4-3	TRBJ2-2	ASSQEEGTFTGELF
TRBV18	TRBJ2-5	ASSPGRETQY
TRBV9	TRBJ1-2	ASSVAGEGYGYT
TRBV5-4	TRBJ2-5	ASSSGTSAQETQY
TRBV5-4	TRBJ1-1	ASSLENRGSEAF
TRBV5-1	TRBJ1-2	ASSLAGSYGYT
TRBV30	TRBJ2-1	AWGPPTGRLYNEQF
TRBV27	TRBJ2-7	ASSFRSTATSSRGPYEQY
TRBV7-2	TRBJ2-2	ASSLVPAGGPGAGELF